These 29 T cell receptor beta chains originate from one sample sequenced in a study of blood T cell repertoires in COVID-19. Clones were sequenced by immunoSEQ multiplex PCR, and TCRdb holds only the in-frame ones, with some missing. The table records 150,000 to 200,000 clones, around 90% of them present only once. The specimen sequenced was peripheral blood. The receptors come from a man between 40 and 49 years old with acute or convalescent COVID-19.

CDR3 protein: CASRTTGFNEKLFF. For the CDR3, the DNA is TGCGCCAGCCGCACGACGGGGTTTAATGAAAAACTGTTTTTT. The chain has TRBV5-1 and TRBJ1-4, with D hard to call. The CDR3 runs to 14 residues. The V end was cut by 7 bases, the J end by 4 bases, with 14 bases between. The V gene's germline CDR1 is SGHRS and CDR2 YFSETQ.

The chain couples TRBV6-1 to TRBJ2-1, with D tentatively TRBD2 (6 bases). The germline CDR1 and CDR2 sequences are MNHNS and SASEGT. The CDR3 runs to 14 residues. Between the trimmed V and J ends, which lost 1 base and 7 bases, there was a span of 11 bases. In nucleotides, the CDR3 is TGTGCCAGCAGTGAAGGGGGCGCGGGGAATGAGCAGTTCTTC. Translated: CASSEGGAGNEQFF.

This chain connects TRBV30 to TRBJ1-2; D gene unclear. Germline V lookup: CDR1 GTSNPN, CDR2 SVGIG (reference sequence). CDR3 length equals 14 residues. Trimming shortened V by 1 base and J by 0 bases, and 9 bases separated the two germline ends. This CDR3 is CAWSAPGANYGYTF. The CDR3 nucleotides read TGTGCCTGGAGTGCGCCTGGAGCTAACTATGGCTACACCTTC. The whole variable domain, filled in from reference TRBV30 and TRBJ1-2, reads SQTIHQWPATLVQPVGSPLSLECTVEGTSNPNLYWYRQAAGRGLQLLFYSVGIGQISSEVPQNLSASRPQDRQFILSSKKLLLSDSGFYLCAWSAPGANYGYTFGSGTRLTVV.

This chain joins TRBV3-1 (or the pseudogene TRBV3-2) and TRBJ2-5; D is ambiguous. Looked up from germline, CDR1 is LGHDT and CDR2 is YNNKEL (reference sequence). V lost 2 bases and J 5 bases, leaving 6 bases between the germline ends. The CDR3 has 12 amino acids. The CDR3 DNA sequence: TGTGCCAGCAGCCAACGGCGGGAGACCCAGTACTTC. It specifies CASSQRRETQYF.

The chain links TRBV7-9 to TRBJ2-7; TRBD2 matches at 12 bases. The CDR3 has 17 residues. The germline V gene encodes CDR1 SEHNR and CDR2 FQNEAQ (reference sequence). J was trimmed by 0 bases and V by 6 bases; bases with no gene match: 9. The CDR3 sequence is CASRATSGGHHSYEQYF. The CDR3 DNA follows: TGTGCCAGCAGAGCCACTAGCGGGGGGCACCACTCCTACGAGCAGTACTTC.

This chain joins TRBV27 and TRBJ2-7; 8 positions match TRBD1. Germline values: CDR1 MNHEY, CDR2 SMNVEV (reference sequence). The V and J ends lost 5 bases and 6 bases, in that order; junction bases with no gene match: 18. The CDR3 consists of 17 residues. The CDR3 sequence is CASSPPPYRDRMLEQYF. Here the CDR3 DNA reads TGTGCCAGCAGTCCGCCTCCTTACCGGGACAGGATGCTCGAGCAGTACTTC.

The chain joins TRBV5-1 to TRBJ2-1, with 8 bases aligning to TRBD1. This CDR3 contains 17 residues. V gave up 4 bases and J gave up 7 bases; unmatched junction bases: 16. Germline CDR1 is SGHRS and CDR2 is YFSETQ. The CDR3 loop reads CASSGGNFRTGSNEQFF. CDR3 sequence (DNA): TGCGCCAGCAGCGGGGGGAATTTTAGGACAGGGTCGAATGAGCAGTTCTTC.

The genes are TRBV5-5 and TRBJ2-7; a possible D gene is TRBD1 (6 bases). V lost 1 base, J lost 1 base, and 9 bases lay in between. Germline assignment: CDR1 SGHKS and CDR2 YYEKEE (reference sequence). The CDR3 spans 14 residues. The CDR3 loop is CASSLLGASYEQYF. The CDR3 bases are TGTGCCAGCAGCTTGTTGGGGGCTTCCTACGAGCAGTACTTC.

V is TRBV7-3 and J is TRBJ2-5, with a weak D call TRBD1 (5 bases). Germline CDR1 and CDR2: SGHTA and FQGTGA. Deletions cut 4 bases from V and 8 bases from J, with 14 bases between. The CDR3 extends over 13 amino acids. The CDR3: CASSSSAGITQYF. DNA of the CDR3: TGTGCCAGCAGCTCGTCGGCAGGGATTACCCAGTACTTC. The full variable domain, with the rest looked up from reference TRBV7-3 and TRBJ2-5, is GAGVSQTPSNKVTEKGKYVELRCDPISGHTALYWYRQSLGQGPEFLIYFQGTGAADDSGLPNDRFFAVRPEGSVSTLKIQRTERGDSAVYLCASSSSAGITQYFGPGTRLLVL.

This chain links TRBV3-1 (or the pseudogene TRBV3-2) with TRBJ2-5, with 7 positions matching TRBD2. Germline values: CDR1 LGHDT, CDR2 YNNKEL (reference sequence). This CDR3 region has 15 residues. The J segment lost 2 bases and the V segment lost 4 bases, leaving 7 bases of the junction unmatched. Written as DNA, the CDR3 is TGTGCCAGCAGCCCGAGGGGAGGGAAGCAAGAGACCCAGTACTTC. Protein sequence: CASSPRGGKQETQYF.

The rearrangement links TRBV6-5 to TRBJ1-1; the D gene is possibly TRBD1 (6 bases). CDR3 length: 15 amino acids. CDR1 is MNHEY and CDR2 is SVGAGI in the germline V gene. Trimming left V 6 bases short and J 0 bases short, with 14 bases between. In DNA, the CDR3 is TGTGCCAGCAGACTCCGACAGGCACTGAACACTGAAGCTTTCTTT. Translating gives CASRLRQALNTEAFF.

In DNA form, the CDR3 reads TGTGCCAGCAGCTGGGGGACAGAGGTATATGGCTACACCTTC. The encoded protein is CASSWGTEVYGYTF. The chain links TRBV5-4 to TRBJ1-2; 7 bases agree with TRBD1. The CDR3 totals 14 residues. The V and J ends lost 3 bases and 5 bases, in that order; junction bases with no gene match: 7. The germline gives CDR1 SGHNT, CDR2 YYREEE (reference sequence).

The count of this clone is one. The chain couples TRBV6-4 to TRBJ2-5, with TRBD1 matching 7 bases. V gave up 0 bases and J gave up 5 bases; unmatched junction bases: 6. The CDR3 is 15 residues long. Germline loops: CDR1 MRHNA, CDR2 SNTAGT. In DNA form, the CDR3 reads TGTGCCAGCAGTGACTCAAACAGGGGCAGGGAGACCCAGTACTTC. It yields the protein CASSDSNRGRETQYF.

The genes are TRBV7-2 and TRBJ1-1; 7 nucleotides match TRBD1. V lost 5 bases, J lost 3 bases, and 6 bases stayed unmatched. Germline-derived CDR1 and CDR2 are SGHTA and FQGNSA. CDR3 size: 14 residues. CDR3 sequence: CASSGGTAYTEAFF. The DNA for the CDR3 is TGTGCCAGCAGCGGCGGGACAGCTTACACTGAAGCTTTCTTT.

The V and J genes are TRBV6-6 and TRBJ2-7, with TRBD2 as a possible D gene (6 bases). CDR1 and CDR2 from the germline V gene are MNHNY and SVGAGI (reference sequence). The CDR3 runs to 13 residues. V lost 7 bases, J lost 5 bases, and 15 bases lay in between. CDR3: CASTGEGPHEQYF. The CDR3 DNA is TGTGCCAGCACGGGAGAGGGGCCCCACGAGCAGTACTTC.

The chain is built from TRBV5-5 and TRBJ1-6, with D perhaps matching TRBD1 (6 bases). CDR1 SGHKS and CDR2 YYEKEE come from the germline V gene (reference sequence). V was shortened by 2 bases and J by 5 bases, with 20 bases between the two germline ends. The CDR3 has 18 amino acids. CDR3 amino acids: CASSFIISSPGDNSPLHF. The CDR3 nucleotides read TGTGCCAGCAGCTTTATAATTAGTTCGCCAGGGGATAATTCACCCCTCCACTTT.

This chain connects TRBV7-9 to TRBJ2-2; 7 bases match TRBD1. This CDR3 is built from 14 residues. The germline V gene encodes CDR1 SEHNR and CDR2 FQNEAQ (reference sequence). Trimming took 5 bases from V and 5 from J; bases not matched to a gene: 5. CDR3 region: CASSQDRVTGELFF. The CDR3 DNA reads TGTGCCAGCAGCCAAGACAGGGTTACCGGGGAGCTGTTTTTT.

The chain employs TRBV7-2 and TRBJ2-5; the match to TRBD2 covers 7 bases. The CDR3 runs to 14 residues. V dropped 1 base and J dropped 2; count of bases not matched to a gene: 1. Germline CDR1 and CDR2: SGHTA and FQGNSA. The CDR3 reads CASSLGGGQETQYF. CDR3 DNA sequence: TGTGCCAGCAGCTTAGGGGGGGGGCAAGAGACCCAGTACTTC.

This sequence joins TRBV27 and TRBJ1-5, with 7 positions matching TRBD1. The germline gives CDR1 MNHEY, CDR2 SMNVEV (reference sequence). The V segment lost 5 bases and the J segment 3 bases; nucleotides outside the gene matches: 7. The CDR3 extends over 15 amino acids. CDR3 coding DNA: TGTGCCAGCAGTCCCCGGGACAGAAACAATCAGCCCCAGCATTTT. It yields the protein CASSPRDRNNQPQHF.

This chain connects TRBV5-1 to TRBJ2-3, with TRBD1 matching over 7 bases. V trimming: 0 bases; J trimming: 3 bases; junction bases outside the gene matches: 13. The CDR3 has 18 residues. CDR1 and CDR2 (germline): SGHRS, YFSETQ. The CDR3 protein is CASSLDFRTGMTTDTQYF. Here the CDR3 DNA reads TGCGCCAGCAGCTTGGATTTTCGGACAGGCATGACGACAGATACGCAGTATTTT. The variable domain in full, with the rest retrieved from reference TRBV5-1 and TRBJ2-3, is KAGVTQTPRYLIKTRGQQVTLSCSPISGHRSVSWYQQTPGQGLQFLFEYFSETQRNKGNFPGRFSGRQFSNSRSEMNVSTLELGDSALYLCASSLDFRTGMTTDTQYFGPGTRLTVL.

This chain uses TRBV30 with TRBJ1-1; 7 bases align to TRBD1. This CDR3 is 15 amino acids long. V shed 1 base and J 0 bases; nucleotides not matched to a gene: 5. Germline lookup yields CDR1 GTSNPN and CDR2 SVGIG (reference sequence). The CDR3 DNA sequence: TGTGCCTGGAGTGAGGGCGGGACAGTGAACACTGAAGCTTTCTTT. It yields the protein CAWSEGGTVNTEAFF.

The CDR3 DNA reads as TGTGCCAGCAGCGTAGGCGAGGGGACAGGGTACGACTATGGCTACACCTTC. It encodes CASSVGEGTGYDYGYTF. The chain is built from TRBV9 and TRBJ1-2; 9 bases match TRBD1. The CDR3 covers 17 residues. With 0 bases clipped from V and 3 bases from J, the junction kept 9 bases outside the gene matches. The germline V gene encodes CDR1 SGDLS and CDR2 YYNGEE.

The chain uses TRBV9 and TRBJ2-5; TRBD2 matches 7 bases. The CDR3 is 15 residues long. The germline gives CDR1 SGDLS, CDR2 YYNGEE. V was clipped by 1 base and J by 7 bases; unmatched bases: 10. DNA for the CDR3: TGTGCCAGCAGCGTACGCCCTTCTAGCGGTGGGACCCAGTACTTC. This codes for CASSVRPSSGGTQYF.

CDR3 nucleotide sequence: TGTGCCAGCAGTCGAACTAGCGGCTACGAGCAGTACTTC. Amino acid sequence: CASSRTSGYEQYF. This chain connects TRBV6-6 to TRBJ2-7, with TRBD2 matching over 8 bases. This CDR3 contains 13 residues. J gave up 3 bases and V 5 bases, and 3 bases lay outside the gene matches. In germline, CDR1 is MNHNY, CDR2 SVGAGI (reference sequence).

The chain has TRBV6-5 and TRBJ2-7; 7 bases map to TRBD1. From germline, CDR1 is MNHEY and CDR2 SVGAGI. This CDR3 is 15 amino acids long. J lost 2 bases, V lost 6 bases, and 10 bases had no gene match. CDR3 in amino acids: CASSPPAGTAYEQYF. The CDR3 bases are TGTGCCAGCAGCCCACCCGCCGGGACAGCCTACGAGCAGTACTTC.

The rearrangement joins TRBV10-1 to TRBJ2-3, with D tentatively TRBD1 (5 bases). The CDR3 has 15 residues. V was cut by 4 bases and J by 1 base, with 12 bases left in between. Germline V gene lookup returns CDR1 WNHNN and CDR2 SYGVQD (reference sequence). This CDR3 is CASSGPLTGTDTQYF. The CDR3 DNA sequence: TGCGCCAGCAGTGGCCCTCTGACAGGCACAGATACGCAGTATTTT.

The CDR3 loop reads CASGLKGAAGELFF. The CDR3 DNA follows: TGTGCTAGTGGTTTGAAAGGGGCGGCCGGGGAGCTGTTTTTT. The V call is TRBV12-5, the J call TRBJ2-2; D is possibly TRBD1 (5 bases). The CDR3 has 14 amino acids. V shed 2 bases and J shed 6 bases, with 10 bases lying between them. Germline V CDR1 and CDR2: LGHNT, FRNRAP.

The V call is TRBV5-1, the J call TRBJ1-4, with D uncertain. Germline values: CDR1 SGHRS, CDR2 YFSETQ. Trimming took off 0 bases at V and 0 bases at J, with 6 bases between the two ends. This CDR3 is 15 amino acids long. CDR3 sequence: CASSLESATNEKLFF. In DNA form, the CDR3 reads TGCGCCAGCAGCTTGGAGTCGGCAACTAATGAAAAACTGTTTTTT.

This chain links TRBV28 with TRBJ1-5; no clear D. V was cut by 2 bases and J by 6 bases, with 5 bases left in between. There are 12 residues in the CDR3. The V gene's germline CDR1 is MDHEN and CDR2 SYDVKM. CDR3 amino acids: CASSLTGQPQHF. CDR3 sequence (DNA): TGTGCCAGCAGTTTAACGGGTCAGCCCCAGCATTTT.